This TCR beta chain was recorded in a study of T-cell memory formation after mild COVID-19. TCRdb fed the 5' RACE reads into MiXCR, producing one record per CDR3 protein. The repertoire includes approximately 490,000 distinct CDR3 sequences, 20% of them detected once, and around 12% sits in the top ten. A note on this clonotype: No antigen is known for it.

Study-wide points: Among CD4+ contracting clones, most were CM and EM, and CD8+ ones EMRA.

J lost 3 bases, V lost 5 bases, and 8 bases had no gene match. CDR3 length: 14 residues. Per germline, CDR1 GTSNPN and CDR2 SVGIG (reference sequence). This chain connects TRBV30 to TRBJ2-7; 9 bases agree with TRBD1. Sequencing input: PBMCs or a T cell subset sorted from them (not recorded which). This receptor was taken from an adult woman who had mild COVID-19 (a few samples of this study predate the infection). Cell type and time point are not known. Here the CDR3 reads CAWSPGTGNYEQYF. The CDR3 bases are TGTGCCTGGTCCCCCGGGACAGGGAACTACGAGCAGTACTTC.